A selection of T cell receptor beta chains follows, all from one sample in a study of T cell responses to AZD1222 COVID-19 vaccine. The assay was immunoSEQ multiplex PCR, and TCRdb's table has in-frame clones only and misses some. The data hold 150,000 to 190,000 clones, with approximately 91% observed a single time. The sample was peripheral blood, taken 28 days after the second AZD1222 dose. All receptors come from an adult who received the AZD1222 COVID-19 vaccine. Each CDR3 is given without its conserved first and last residue. Where a row states a size, it is once, few, many or the class of an expanded clone; other rows omit it.

ASSLDRGRNQPQH | TRBJ1-5 | - | TRBV7-2
ATGQGYNSPLH | TRBJ1-6 | - | TRBV19
ASLKQGAADTQY | TRBJ2-3 | few | TRBV6-5
ASSEYPGGETDTQY | TRBJ2-3 | - | TRBV5-1
ASSEILGPPLTNYGYT | TRBJ1-2 | - | TRBV2
ASRGTNYGYT | TRBJ1-2 | - | TRBV2
ASSVGAGELF | TRBJ2-2 | - | TRBV19
ASKEGSYNEQF | TRBJ2-1 | - | TRBV5-1
ASSSGYYGYT | TRBJ1-2 | - | TRBV12-3/TRBV12-4
ASSTRRTGGEKLF | TRBJ1-4 | - | TRBV27
ASSPRWGLGNQPQH | TRBJ1-5 | - | TRBV7-8
AIKGTSGGSEQY | TRBJ2-7 | - | TRBV10-3
ASSLDGSSYNEQF | TRBJ2-1 | - | TRBV11-1
ASRPGTGTGEQY | TRBJ2-7 | once | TRBV6-5
ASRPVLDLGELF | TRBJ2-2 | - | TRBV28
ASSLAGQGYNEQF | TRBJ2-1 | - | TRBV5-1
ASSPGAGTEAF | TRBJ1-1 | - | TRBV3-1/TRBV3-2
ASSYRTGATL | TRBJ1-2 | once | TRBV7-2
ASSLRGNQPQH | TRBJ1-5 | few | TRBV27
ASRGGQGRGEQY | TRBJ2-7 | - | TRBV6-5
ASSTRLAGRYEQY | TRBJ2-7 | - | TRBV11-2
ASSQAGLAGANTGELF | TRBJ2-2 | once | TRBV3-1/TRBV3-2
ASSEARRGAF | TRBJ1-1 | - | TRBV6-1
AWSRGNDQPQH | TRBJ1-5 | - | TRBV30
ASSQVGQDSINTEAF | TRBJ1-1 | - | TRBV3-1/TRBV3-2
ASSLKRGRDQPQH | TRBJ1-5 | - | TRBV7-2
ASSLDGISSTDTQY | TRBJ2-3 | - | TRBV7-6
ASSRTGVYNEQF | TRBJ2-1 | - | TRBV5-6
ASSQDTGIYEQY | TRBJ2-7 | once | TRBV4-1
ASITVAGAAEKLF | TRBJ1-4 | - | TRBV4-1
ASSLRLAEDNEQF | TRBJ2-1 | few | TRBV11-3
ASSTSRAGEQF | TRBJ2-1 | - | TRBV11-2
ASSPEGDYGYT | TRBJ1-2 | - | TRBV18
ASSTRGVSNQPQH | TRBJ1-5 | - | TRBV28
ASSVERNYGYT | TRBJ1-2 | - | TRBV9
ASSLGGQGLNTIY | TRBJ1-3 | - | TRBV7-9
ASSFDSWYDDTQY | TRBJ2-3 | - | TRBV5-4
ASSPFRDSLNYGYT | TRBJ1-2 | - | TRBV18
ASSFRQNNEQF | TRBJ2-1 | - | TRBV7-2
ASSLGANEQY | TRBJ2-7 | once | TRBV5-1